The source of this T cell receptor beta chain is a study of early T cells in non-severe SARS-CoV-2 infection. On the study more broadly: The input, bulk RNA from unsorted whole blood, was sequenced, and chains were unpaired. Notes on the study in general: Reliance on VDJdb matching favored anti-spike CD8 responses; private and CD4 specificities were missed.

The CDR3 totals 14 residues. The germline V gene encodes CDR1 KGHSH and CDR2 LQKENI. The V and J ends lost 2 bases and 2 bases respectively, with 8 bases between them. To note about this clonotype: Its antigen is currently unknown.

Individual cDNA molecules received unique molecular identifiers. TCRdb fed the 5' RACE reads into MiXCR, producing one record per CDR3 protein. The repertoire consists of roughly 40,000 distinct CDR3 sequences, with 4.5% to 7.5% occurring once and the leading ten covering 4.8%. Sequenced material: whole blood. This chain connects TRBV18 to TRBJ2-3; no definite D call. This clonotype was obtained from an adult who was a healthcare worker with PCR-confirmed SARS-CoV-2 infection or an uninfected control (not recorded which). The CDR3 protein is CASSPSTDTDTQYF. The CDR3 nucleotides read TGTGCCAGCTCACCATCCACCGACACAGATACGCAGTATTTT. Looking up the rest from reference TRBV18 and TRBJ2-3 gives the full variable domain: NAGVMQNPRHLVRRRGQEARLRCSPMKGHSHVYWYRQLPEEGLKFMVYLQKENIIDESGMPKERFSAEFPKEGPSILRIQQVVRGDSAAYFCASSPSTDTDTQYFGPGTRLTVL.